Following are 8 T cell receptor beta chains from one sample sequenced in a study of blood T cells in healthy people across ages. A second PCR, run for about 7 to 11 cycles, used a sample-barcoded 5' primer plus a J-beta primer mix. From the 5' RACE reads, TCRdb called clonotypes with MiXCR, one entry per CDR3 protein. The sample carries some 1.5 million distinct CDR3 sequences, 28% recorded once. The sample consisted of blood. The origin of the receptors is a woman aged 25-40 years in good health.

This clonotype has at least ten counts. The chain recombines TRBV6-5 with TRBJ1-1, with D hard to call. The germline V gene encodes CDR1 MNHEY and CDR2 SVGAGI. The length of the CDR3 is 13 residues. V was cut by 2 bases and J by 5 bases, with 9 bases left in between. The CDR3 DNA reads TGTGCCAGCAGTTACGAGAGCAATACTGAAGCTTTCTTT. It specifies CASSYESNTEAFF.

V usage is TRBV28 and J usage is TRBJ2-7, with D possibly matching TRBD1 (6 bases). Germline CDR1 reads MDHEN; CDR2 reads SYDVKM. The CDR3 is 12 amino acids. The V and J ends lost 11 bases and 1 base respectively, with 12 bases between them. The CDR3 sequence: CAAGVGSYEQYF. The DNA of the CDR3 is TGTGCCGCAGGGGTGGGGTCCTACGAGCAGTACTTC. Filled out from reference TRBV28 and TRBJ2-7, the complete variable domain reads DVKVTQSSRYLVKRTGEKVFLECVQDMDHENMFWYRQDPGLGLRLIYFSYDVKMKEKGDIPEGYSVSREKKERFSLILESASTNQTSMYLCAAGVGSYEQYFGPGTRLTVT.

This clonotype was detected only a few times. The chain carries TRBV3-1 and TRBJ2-7; D is ambiguous. The CDR3 runs 12 residues. Germline loops: CDR1 LGHDT, CDR2 YNNKEL (reference sequence). The germline V and J ends were trimmed by 4 bases and 7 bases, with 11 bases remaining between them. The DNA of the CDR3 is TGTGCCAGCAGCCGAGAAAGCTGGGAGCAGTACTTC. It specifies CASSRESWEQYF.

The V call is TRBV27, the J call TRBJ2-7; 11 nucleotides match TRBD1. The CDR3 is 15 amino acids. Looked up from germline, CDR1 is MNHEY and CDR2 is SMNVEV (reference sequence). Unmatched junction bases numbered 6, after V lost 5 bases and J lost 3 bases. In nucleotides, the CDR3 is TGTGCCAGCAGTAAAGGCGGGACAGGGGGCTACGAGCAGTACTTC. Translating it yields CASSKGGTGGYEQYF.

This chain connects TRBV7-9 to TRBJ2-1; 7 bases are a match to TRBD1. The V and J ends lost 5 bases and 6 bases, in that order; junction bases with no gene match: 7. The CDR3 runs 14 residues. Per germline, CDR1 SEHNR and CDR2 FQNEAQ (reference sequence). The DNA for the CDR3 is TGTGCCAGCAGCGCCAGAGGGACAGCCAATGAGCAGTTCTTC. As protein: CASSARGTANEQFF.

The V call is TRBV6-2 or TRBV6-3, the J call TRBJ2-7; D tentatively reads TRBD1 or TRBD2 (7 bases each). CDR1 and CDR2 from the germline V gene are MNHEY and SVGEGT. Trimming stripped 8 bases from V and 2 bases from J, with 13 bases between. The CDR3 has 13 amino acids. The CDR3 nucleotides are TGTGCCAGCCGGGGGGACAGCCCCTACGAGCAGTACTTC. The encoded protein is CASRGDSPYEQYF.

This clonotype was seen more than once but under ten times. V is TRBV18 and J is TRBJ1-3; TRBD1 matches at 7 bases. This CDR3 has 15 amino acids. The V and J ends lost 3 bases and 4 bases, in that order; junction bases with no gene match: 6. Looked up from germline, CDR1 is KGHSH and CDR2 is LQKENI. The CDR3 nucleotides are TGTGCCAGCTCACCTTCCAGGGGGAAAGGAAACACCATATATTTT. This gives the protein CASSPSRGKGNTIYF.

Only one count was recorded for this clonotype. The rearrangement joins TRBV28 to TRBJ1-6; D remains unclear. This CDR3 has 15 residues. The germline V gene has CDR1 MDHEN and CDR2 SYDVKM. V was shortened by 5 bases and J by 5 bases, with 13 bases between the two germline ends. CDR3 in DNA: TGTGCCAGCAGTCCGACGGAGATTAATAATTCACCCCTCCACTTT. Its translation is CASSPTEINNSPLHF.